Presented here are 20 T cell receptor beta chains from one specimen sequenced in a study of CD8+CD57+ T cells in acquired aplastic anemia. Profiling of TCR beta VDJ combinations and CDR3 sequences used genomic DNA as template. TCRdb re-called the reads through MiXCR, storing one row per CDR3 protein. The sample lists a few hundred thousand distinct CDR3 sequences; about 59% were seen once. Sequences were obtained from sorted CD4+, CD8+, or CD8+CD57+ T cells (not recorded which) from PBMCs. These receptors were taken from a human donor in good health.

Points on this clonotype: A read error is likely, as this CDR3 ends without the conserved phenylalanine or tryptophan. It is unclear where the CDR3 begins or ends on the DNA, so no DNA is shown, and the CDR3 is as TCRdb lists it. The genes are TRBV6-5 and TRBJ2-5; the tabulated D call, TRBD1, remains unverified against the DNA. Per the germline V gene, CDR1 is MNHEY and CDR2 is SVGAGI. The CDR3 is 8 residues long, counting both termini. CDR3 loop: CASTQPGQ.

At least ten counts were recorded for this clonotype. The chain is built from TRBV7-9 and TRBJ2-2, with TRBD2 identical over 8 bases. Germline V lookup: CDR1 SEHNR, CDR2 FQNEAQ (reference sequence). V lost 3 bases and J lost 7; bases outside the gene matches: 4. This CDR3 region has 14 residues. The CDR3 spells CASSFSGKDGELFF. The CDR3 DNA follows: TGTGCCAGCAGCTTTAGCGGGAAGGACGGGGAGCTGTTTTTT.

The V call is TRBV19, the J call TRBJ1-1; D gene unclear. The germline V gene has CDR1 LNHDA and CDR2 SQIVND (reference sequence). The V and J ends lost 3 bases and 6 bases respectively, with 11 bases between them. This CDR3 contains 13 residues. The CDR3 sequence: CASSMSEGSEAFF. The DNA of the CDR3 is TGTGCCAGTAGTATGAGTGAGGGATCTGAAGCTTTCTTT. Filled out from reference TRBV19 and TRBJ1-1, the complete variable domain reads DGGITQSPKYLFRKEGQNVTLSCEQNLNHDAMYWYRQDPGQGLRLIYYSQIVNDFQKGDIAEGYSVSREKKESFPLTVTSAQKNPTAFYLCASSMSEGSEAFFGQGTRLTVV.

The J gene is TRBJ2-1, the V gene TRBV24-1; TRBD1 aligns across 12 bases. Germline-derived CDR1 and CDR2 are KGHDR and SFDVKD. This CDR3 is 16 amino acids long. Germline trimming cut 4 bases from V and 6 bases from J; bases unmatched to any gene: 6. The CDR3 DNA is TGTGCCACCAGTGACCCGGGACAGGGGGCCGGCAATGAGCAGTTCTTC. It encodes CATSDPGQGAGNEQFF.

This clonotype came up many times. The chain is built from TRBV7-9 and TRBJ1-5; D is perhaps TRBD1 (6 bases). Looked up from germline, CDR1 is SEHNR and CDR2 is FQNEAQ (reference sequence). V shed 5 bases and J shed 5 bases, with 10 bases lying between them. CDR3 size: 13 residues. CDR3 bases: TGTGCCAGCAGCCCCCAGGGGCATCAGCCCCAGCATTTT. Protein: CASSPQGHQPQHF.

The sample holds many counts of this clonotype. The chain couples TRBV20-1 to TRBJ2-5; 9 bases line up with TRBD2. Germline V gene data show CDR1 as DFQATT and CDR2 as SNEGSKA (reference sequence). The V segment lost 2 bases and the J segment 1 base; nucleotides outside the gene matches: 2. The CDR3 is 14 amino acids. CDR3 DNA: TGCAGTGCTAGACGCGGGGGGGGCCAAGAGACCCAGTACTTC. Translation: CSARRGGGQETQYF.

The CDR3 coding sequence is TGTGCCAGCAGCGTTAGGGACCCATCATACCGCTACGAGCAGTACTTC. As protein: CASSVRDPSYRYEQYF. The genes are TRBV7-6 and TRBJ2-7; D may correspond to TRBD1 or TRBD2 (5 bases each). The CDR3 spans 16 residues. The germline V and J ends were trimmed by 5 bases and 3 bases, with 20 bases remaining between them. Germline assignment: CDR1 SGHVS and CDR2 FNYEAQ.

CDR3 bases: TGCAGTGCTAGTCCCAGGGCATTCGACAACACCATATATTTT. Residues: CSASPRAFDNTIYF. The chain links TRBV20-1 to TRBJ1-3, with D tentatively TRBD1 (5 bases). Germline values: CDR1 DFQATT, CDR2 SNEGSKA (reference sequence). Trimming stripped 3 bases from V and 7 bases from J, with 16 bases between. The CDR3 consists of 14 residues.

This chain links TRBV25-1 with TRBJ1-4; D not certain. The CDR3 is made up of 15 amino acids. Germline-derived CDR1 and CDR2 are MGHDK and SYGVNS. V lost 1 base, J lost 0 bases, and 6 bases lay in between. The CDR3 nucleotides are TGTGCCAGCAGTGAATCCGGGACAACTAATGAAAAACTGTTTTTT. This sequence encodes CASSESGTTNEKLFF.

This clonotype showed up many times. The chain has TRBV20-1 and TRBJ1-2, with D perhaps TRBD1 (6 bases). The CDR3 totals 13 residues. CDR1 and CDR2 (germline): DFQATT, SNEGSKA (reference sequence). The germline V and J ends were trimmed by 3 bases and 1 base, with 9 bases remaining between them. The CDR3 DNA reads TGCAGTGCTAGGGAGGGGGGTAACTATGGCTACACCTTC. Its protein is CSAREGGNYGYTF.

Many counts were recorded for this clonotype. The chain has TRBV13 and TRBJ1-1; 7 nucleotides align to TRBD1. Trimming removed 4 bases from V and 5 bases from J; junction bases left unmatched: 4. The CDR3 totals 13 residues. The germline V gene has CDR1 PRHDT and CDR2 FYEKMQ (reference sequence). The CDR3 loop reads CASSSTGFTEAFF. CDR3 sequence (DNA): TGTGCCAGCAGCTCGACAGGGTTTACTGAAGCTTTCTTT. Based on the CDR3 plus reference TRBV13 and TRBJ1-1, the full variable domain is AAGVIQSPRHLIKEKRETATLKCYPIPRHDTVYWYQQGPGQDPQFLISFYEKMQSDKGSIPDRFSAQQFSDYHSELNMSSLELGDSALYFCASSSTGFTEAFFGQGTRLTVV.

This chain connects TRBV27 to TRBJ2-7, with D uncertain. CDR1 is MNHEY and CDR2 is SMNVEV in the germline V gene (reference sequence). Between the trimmed V and J ends, which lost 0 bases and 2 bases, there was a span of 8 bases. The CDR3 loop spans 14 amino acids. This CDR3 reads CASSLSVAAYEQYF. The CDR3 bases are TGTGCCAGCAGTTTATCAGTCGCCGCCTACGAGCAGTACTTC.

A note on this clonotype: One end of the junction varies from germline; a read error may be responsible. V and J are TRBV7-7 and TRBJ2-3; the match to TRBD2 covers 8 bases. Germline-derived CDR1 and CDR2 are SSHAT and FNYEAQ (reference sequence). The CDR3 has 16 residues. CDR3 DNA sequence: TGTGCTAGCAGCTTAGGGGCTAGCGGGAGCACAGATACGCAGTATTTT. Amino acid sequence: CASSLGASGSTDTQYF.

The table lists this clonotype with many counts. The chain recombines TRBV29-1 with TRBJ2-1; 11 bases agree with TRBD2. CDR1 is SQVTM, CDR2 ANQGSEA, per germline. The CDR3 has 14 residues. The V segment lost 4 bases and the J segment 4 bases; nucleotides outside the gene matches: 3. CDR3 sequence (DNA): TGCAGCGTTGTCGGGACTAGCGGTTACAATGAGCAGTTCTTC. Encoded protein: CSVVGTSGYNEQFF.

This clonotype was observed a few times. Mismatch with germline at one junction end may stem from a read error. V gene TRBV20-1 combines with J gene TRBJ2-5, with D uncertain. Germline loops: CDR1 DFQATT, CDR2 SNEGSKA (reference sequence). The length of the CDR3 is 8 residues. As DNA, the CDR3 is TGCAGTGCTAGAGACCCACGTTTC. As protein: CSARDPRF.

The V gene is TRBV7-9, the J gene TRBJ1-1; tentative D call: TRBD1 (5 bases). The germline gives CDR1 SEHNR, CDR2 FQNEAQ (reference sequence). The CDR3 spans 15 residues. Trimming left V 7 bases short and J 1 base short, with 16 bases between. The CDR3 bases are TGTGCCAGCACCCCTGGGGGTGGACCGAACACTGAAGCTTTCTTT. Residues: CASTPGGGPNTEAFF.

The chain recombines TRBV10-3 with TRBJ1-3, with D possibly TRBD1 on 5 matching bases. This CDR3 has 16 amino acids. Germline CDR1 reads ENHRY; CDR2 reads SYGVKD. V dropped 3 bases and J dropped 2 bases, with 14 bases sitting between them. The CDR3, as DNA: TGTGCCATCAGTGATATAATCGGGGGGACTGGAAACACCATATATTTT. The encoded protein is CAISDIIGGTGNTIYF.

The chain links TRBV24-1 to TRBJ2-1; 9 positions match TRBD2. Germline V gene lookup returns CDR1 KGHDR and CDR2 SFDVKD. Unmatched junction bases numbered 9, after V lost 4 bases and J lost 0 bases. The CDR3 is made up of 18 amino acids. CDR3 nucleotide sequence: TGTGCCACCAGTGACCCTACTAGCGGGCCATTCTCCTACAATGAGCAGTTCTTC. Its protein is CATSDPTSGPFSYNEQFF.

The sample holds a few counts of this clonotype. This chain uses TRBV24-1 with TRBJ2-1; 8 nucleotides line up with TRBD1. There are 16 residues in the CDR3. V lost 3 bases, J lost 11 bases, and 14 bases stayed unmatched. Per germline, CDR1 KGHDR and CDR2 SFDVKD. The CDR3 protein is CATSDPSGQAPIQQFF. CDR3 nucleotide sequence: TGTGCCACCAGTGATCCTTCGGGACAGGCCCCAATTCAGCAGTTCTTC.

This clonotype showed up many times. The CDR3 spells CATSKASVAYEQYF. The CDR3 DNA sequence: TGTGCCACCAGCAAAGCGAGCGTAGCCTACGAGCAGTACTTC. The V and J genes are TRBV15 and TRBJ2-7; the D is unclear. This CDR3 comprises 14 residues. Germline V gene lookup returns CDR1 LNHNV and CDR2 YYDKDF (reference sequence). V was trimmed by 4 bases and J by 2 bases, leaving 12 bases between them.